This T cell receptor (beta chain) was captured by sequencing in a study of T cell responses to AZD1222 COVID-19 vaccine. The wider study: Pooling of second doses given at about 4 or about 12 weeks was done.

Whole-study findings and limits: Donors, mostly white British, included more females; clonal diversity was possibly underestimated. Baseline serology detected seropositivity in only 5 or 6 AZD1222 recipients. Repertoires were obtained only post-peak T cell response.

Trimming took 6 bases from V and 2 from J, leaving 6 bases between them. Germline V CDR1 and CDR2: KGHSH, LQKENI. The CDR3 has 12 amino acids. About this clone: Its antigen is still unknown.

Method: immunoSEQ multiplex PCR; TCRdb's copy keeps in-frame clones and lacks some. This table holds about 140,000 clones, just over 90% found once. This specimen consisted of peripheral blood, obtained on day 0 of AZD1222 vaccination. This TCR came from an adult in good health. The chain uses TRBV18 and TRBJ2-3; no firm D call. The CDR3 nucleotides read TGTGCCAGCTCTTTTTCCACAGATACGCAGTATTTT. It specifies CASSFSTDTQYF.